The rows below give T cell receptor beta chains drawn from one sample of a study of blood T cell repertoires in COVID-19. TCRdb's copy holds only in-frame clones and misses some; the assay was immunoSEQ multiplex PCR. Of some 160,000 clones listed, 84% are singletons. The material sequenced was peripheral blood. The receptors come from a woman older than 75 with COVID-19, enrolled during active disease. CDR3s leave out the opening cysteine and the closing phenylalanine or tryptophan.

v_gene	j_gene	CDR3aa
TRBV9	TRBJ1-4	ASSPRSGGTNEKLF
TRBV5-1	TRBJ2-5	ASSWNSGSYVTQY
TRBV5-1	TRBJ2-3	ASSLGTVTDTQY
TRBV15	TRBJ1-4	ATSRDYTWTTTGKGANEKLF
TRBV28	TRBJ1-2	ASSPTRPYGYT
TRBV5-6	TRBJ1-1	ASSLAGESEAF
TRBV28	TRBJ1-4	ASSLPTANEKLF
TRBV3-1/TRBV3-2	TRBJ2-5	ASSLDAGRKTQY
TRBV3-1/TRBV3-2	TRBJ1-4	ASSQVRDRGHGNEKLF
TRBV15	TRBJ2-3	ATSTGGTPLTDTQY